These T cell receptor beta chains were read from a single sample in a study of OX40 agonist ivuxolimab in advanced cancers. Profiled with immunoSEQ multiplex PCR; TCRdb holds only in-frame clones, not every one. The sample comprises fewer than 55,000 clones, around 87% of which are singletons, and under 13% rests with the top ten. The sample in question was CD4+ or CD8+ T cells sorted from blood, obtained in a trial of the OX40 agonist ivuxolimab. The receptors shown here come from an adult with an advanced solid tumor such as melanoma, head and neck, liver or kidney cancer. The CDR3 runs from the conserved cysteine through the conserved F or W. A D gene is named only where the DNA matches it firmly. Size is omitted from some rows. Given values are once, few, many or a class for expanded clones.

size	V	J	D	CDR3	DNA
-	TRBV7-8	TRBJ2-7	-	CASSLARFQVLEQYF	TGTGCCAGCAGCTTAGCGAGATTTCAGGTCCTCGAGCAGTACTTC
-	TRBV7-9	TRBJ2-1	TRBD2	CASGAGVRSNEQFF	TGTGCCAGCGGCGCGGGAGTTAGGTCCAATGAGCAGTTCTTC
-	TRBV6-1	TRBJ2-7	-	CASQMGLEVYEQYF	TGTGCCAGTCAGATGGGACTTGAAGTCTACGAGCAGTACTTC
-	TRBV4-3	TRBJ1-2	-	CASSRSIGVNYGYTF	TGCGCCAGCAGCCGGAGCATTGGGGTTAACTATGGCTACACCTTC
once	TRBV7-6	TRBJ2-3	-	CASSLADPDTDTQYF	TGTGCCAGCAGCTTAGCGGACCCAGACACAGATACGCAGTATTTT
-	TRBV28	TRBJ1-4	-	CASRLSGQLGKLFF	TGTGCCAGCAGACTCTCTGGACAGCTGGGAAAACTGTTTTTT
few	TRBV6-5	TRBJ2-7	-	CASGRGYEQYF	TGTGCCAGCGGGAGAGGCTACGAGCAGTACTTC
-	TRBV29-1	TRBJ1-1	-	CSVHKTANTEAFF	TGCAGCGTTCACAAGACAGCGAACACTGAAGCTTTCTTT
once	TRBV28	TRBJ2-7	TRBD1	CASSLATGQGADEQYF	TGTGCCAGCAGCCTAGCGACGGGACAGGGGGCGGACGAGCAGTACTTC
-	TRBV6-5	TRBJ1-3	-	CASTPRPGNTIYF	TGTGCCAGCACCCCCCGGCCTGGAAACACCATATATTTT
-	TRBV9	TRBJ2-4	-	CASSVYSSSVGNIQYF	TGTGCCAGCAGCGTATACAGCTCATCAGTAGGAAACATTCAGTACTTC
-	TRBV28	TRBJ1-2	TRBD1	CASSPGGRVLYGYTF	TGTGCCAGCAGTCCAGGGGGTCGGGTTCTGTATGGCTACACCTTC
-	TRBV2	TRBJ1-4	TRBD1	CASRRDRSNEKLFF	TGTGCCAGCAGGAGGGACAGGTCTAATGAAAAACTGTTTTTT
-	TRBV6-4	TRBJ2-3	-	CASSDSATSTDTQYF	TGTGCCAGCAGTGACTCTGCTACTAGCACAGATACGCAGTATTTT
-	TRBV5-8	TRBJ2-7	TRBD1	CASSHLQGALGEQYF	TGTGCCAGCAGCCACTTACAGGGGGCCCTGGGGGAGCAGTACTTC
once	TRBV5-1	TRBJ2-7	TRBD1	CASSPGTGSSYEQYF	TGCGCCAGCAGCCCCGGGACAGGGTCCTCCTACGAGCAGTACTTC
-	TRBV15	TRBJ1-3	-	CATSRRAQGNTIYF	TGTGCCACCAGCAGACGCGCGCAGGGAAACACCATATATTTT